These T cell receptor beta chains were read from a single sample in a study of blood T cell repertoires in COVID-19. The protocol was immunoSEQ multiplex PCR, while the TCRdb copy is restricted to in-frame clones and leaves out a portion. The sample yields about 260,000 clones, approximately 85% seen once. Sequencing was performed on PBMCs or T cells enriched from blood (not recorded which). These TCRs come from a woman aged 50 to 60 who had recovered from COVID-19. Both conserved end residues are part of each CDR3. D genes are given only for firm matches. Only some rows state a clone size, as once, few, many or a class for expanded clones.

j_call v_call d_call clone_size cdr3_aa cdr3_nt
TRBJ2-7 TRBV6-5 TRBD1 - CASSYRTGGYEQYF TGTGCCAGCAGTTACAGGACAGGGGGCTACGAGCAGTACTTC
TRBJ1-5 TRBV7-2 TRBD1 - CASSGYRGQGQPQHF TGTGCCAGCAGCGGTTACAGGGGGCAAGGGCAGCCCCAGCATTTT
TRBJ2-5 TRBV7-9 - - CASSLSGAQETQYF TGTGCCAGCAGCTTAAGTGGAGCCCAAGAGACCCAGTACTTC
TRBJ1-3 TRBV19 TRBD1 - CASTTTGSGNTIYF TGTGCCAGTACCACGACAGGGTCTGGAAACACCATATATTTT
TRBJ1-5 TRBV2 TRBD1 few CASSGTGVGYSNQPQHF TGTGCCAGCTCAGGGACAGGAGTGGGGTATAGCAATCAGCCCCAGCATTTT
TRBJ2-1 TRBV19 TRBD1 - CASSKGQGTRDEQFF TGTGCCAGTAGTAAGGGACAGGGGACCAGGGATGAGCAGTTCTTC
TRBJ1-6 TRBV30 - - CAWSFPNSPLHF TGTGCCTGGAGTTTTCCGAATTCACCCCTCCACTTT
TRBJ1-4 TRBV2 TRBD1 - CASSITGGLPEKLFF TGTGCCAGCAGTATCACAGGGGGCCTCCCAGAAAAACTGTTTTTT
TRBJ2-7 TRBV10-2 TRBD2 - CASRLAGGPGEQYF TGCGCCAGCAGATTAGCGGGAGGGCCGGGCGAGCAGTACTTC
TRBJ2-1 TRBV11-2 TRBD1 - CASSRQGADNEQFF TGTGCCAGCAGCCGACAGGGGGCAGACAATGAGCAGTTCTTC
TRBJ2-5 TRBV11-3 TRBD1 - CASSPPGTGVRETQYF TGTGCCAGCAGCCCGCCAGGGACAGGGGTTAGGGAGACCCAGTACTTC
TRBJ2-7 TRBV12-3/TRBV12-4 - once CASSFSGNYEQYF TGTGCCAGCAGTTTTTCGGGGAACTACGAGCAGTACTTC
TRBJ2-3 TRBV2 TRBD2 once CASSLAGVDTQYF TGTGCCAGCAGTCTAGCGGGAGTGGATACGCAGTATTTT
TRBJ1-1 TRBV28 TRBD1 - CASSLDRGLGNTEAFF TGTGCCAGCAGTTTAGACAGGGGGCTTGGGAACACTGAAGCTTTCTTT
TRBJ1-1 TRBV6-5 TRBD1 - CASSYYGQGSTEAFF TGTGCCAGCAGTTATTACGGACAGGGAAGCACTGAAGCTTTCTTT
TRBJ1-2 TRBV25-1 - - CASSEAGPTYGYTF TGTGCCAGCAGTGAAGCGGGACCTACTTATGGCTACACCTTC
TRBJ2-1 TRBV7-2 - - CASSSTGYGEQFF TGTGCCAGCAGCTCAACAGGGTACGGTGAGCAGTTCTTC
TRBJ1-5 TRBV7-8 - - CASSLKENQPQHF TGTGCCAGCAGCTTAAAGGAGAATCAGCCCCAGCATTTT
TRBJ2-3 TRBV29-1 - - CSVEGPGLPRADTQYF TGCAGCGTTGAAGGACCGGGACTCCCTAGGGCAGATACGCAGTATTTT
TRBJ1-2 TRBV29-1 TRBD1 - CSVETPTGKLDGYTF TGCAGCGTTGAAACCCCGACAGGGAAACTCGATGGCTACACCTTC
TRBJ1-2 TRBV7-8 TRBD1 - CASSLKGAVQGYTF TGTGCCAGCAGCTTAAAGGGGGCGGTTCAGGGCTACACCTTC
TRBJ2-4 TRBV19 TRBD2 - CASSSSGRNIQYF TGTGCCAGTAGTTCCAGCGGGAGAAACATTCAGTACTTC
TRBJ2-3 TRBV11-2 TRBD1 - CASSRTGGTDTQYF TGTGCCAGCAGCCGGACAGGGGGCACAGATACGCAGTATTTT
TRBJ1-4 TRBV7-9 - once CASSKKEGRYEKLFF TGTGCCAGCAGCAAGAAGGAGGGGCGGTATGAAAAACTGTTTTTT
TRBJ1-1 TRBV6-5 - - CASTTSGVANTEAFF TGTGCCAGCACCACGTCGGGGGTCGCGAACACTGAAGCTTTCTTT
TRBJ2-3 TRBV30 TRBD1 - CAWSYRGRGDTQYF TGTGCCTGGAGTTACAGGGGGCGCGGAGATACGCAGTATTTT
TRBJ2-7 TRBV7-8 TRBD2 - CASSSEDGGGNLEQYF TGTGCCAGCAGCTCCGAAGATGGCGGGGGGAACCTTGAGCAGTACTTC
TRBJ1-5 TRBV28 - - CASSLLGARGSQHF TGTGCCAGCAGTTTGTTGGGAGCACGGGGGTCCCAGCATTTT
TRBJ1-3 TRBV25-1 TRBD1 - CASSDDRGGNTIYF TGTGCCAGCAGTGATGACAGGGGTGGAAACACCATATATTTT
TRBJ1-2 TRBV6-5 - - CASSYSLTSGYGYTF TGTGCCAGCAGTTATTCTTTAACCTCAGGCTATGGCTACACCTTC